This T cell receptor beta chain was found in a study of CD8+ T cells in alopecia areata (dated by TCRdb to 2016 to 2018). For the wider study: The treated patients took part in an open-label pilot trial in which moderate-to-severe alopecia areata was treated with oral tofacitinib at 5 to 10 mg twice daily. Patients stayed on tofacitinib for 6 to 18 months and then had 6 months of follow-up off drug so that delayed response and recurrence could be assessed. For the treated patients, the SALT score, which quantifies what percentage of scalp surface area is affected, served as the measure of disease severity. To study T cell clonal expansion in alopecia areata, the researchers applied high-throughput TCRbeta sequencing to both the C3H/HeJ mouse model and human patients. Human TCRbeta sequencing covered scalp tissue and sorted CD4+ and CD8+ peripheral blood T cells from patchy and totalis/universalis alopecia areata patients and healthy controls. Patients on tofacitinib were biopsied at baseline and after 4 and 24 weeks of treatment, and several of the patients also had a later scalp biopsy. Scalp clonality was compared among normal scalp (n=4), patchy alopecia areata scalp (n=8), and alopecia totalis/universalis scalp (n=8). RNA was extracted with the PAXgene miRNA kit for fixed scalp, the miRNeasy kit for PBMCs, and the RNeasy kit for mouse skin. immunoSEQ multiplex PCR using 35 Vbeta forward primers and 13 Jbeta reverse primers was used to amplify TCRbeta CDR3 regions. Study-wide conclusions, independent of this receptor: Shared TCR sequences between patients were less evident than in mice, which may be partly attributable to HLA diversity in the patient population. Higher clonality and more expanded CD8+ clones were observed in lesional scalp than in normal scalp, particularly in alopecia totalis/universalis, a finding suggestive of antigenic drive. With tofacitinib, both scalp clonality and the number of expanded CD8+ clones among the top 100 scalp clones went down significantly. Because the treated cohort was small and had just a single nonresponder, larger studies are needed to establish links between baseline CD8+ expansion and response. Scalp TCR repertoire analysis is complicated because resident alphabeta T cells in normal human skin are also sequenced, whereas mouse skin is dominated by gammadelta T cells. Many expanded lesional clones persisted in scalp and blood during tofacitinib treatment, which may partly explain relapse after stopping treatment.

Remarks on this clone: The antigen this receptor binds is unknown. No clone much larger than this one lies a single base away; base qualities are absent.

Taken with the paper, the label for time point translates to: around 29 days on oral tofacitinib. What this sample's treatment or condition label stands for: oral pan-JAK inhibitor, 5-10 mg twice daily. Lesional scalp punch biopsies and peripheral blood were obtained from alopecia areata patients. After PBMCs were isolated by density centrifugation and stained for CD3, CD4 and CD8, a FACSAria was used to sort CD4+ and CD8+ T cells. Library preparation employed the immunoSEQ multiplex PCR assay. To provide template for TCR sequencing, every sample had RNA extracted and reverse transcribed into cDNA. First-strand cDNA was synthesized using SuperScript III with a 2:1 mix of oligo-dT and random hexamers. A synthetic immune receptor repertoire was used to assess amplification bias, and residual bias was removed computationally. On the study's bioinformatics: Raw reads were preprocessed for error removal, and CDR3 was defined according to IMGT conventions as running from the conserved cysteine to phenylalanine. Clonality was calculated as 1 minus Shannon entropy normalized by log2 of the number of productive unique TCRs. Whether scalp clones were CD4 or CD8 was inferred by matching scalp TCRbeta sequences against CD4 and CD8 repertoires sorted from blood. As stored in TCRdb, this immuneACCESS dataset retains in-frame rearrangements with V and J assigned. A fraction of the clones does not appear; measured against another copy, unresolved V genes explain less than half of the discrepancy, and the remainder lacks a known reason. Clone size and V and J calls were adopted from that table, with D and trimming inferred from the DNA. The sample table shows some 150,000 clones, and about 88% are seen once. The ten largest clones add up to about 12% of the sample.

This receptor was identified in a human donor with alopecia areata. The sequenced sample was CD8+ T cells sorted from blood, obtained at week 4, from a patient treated with tofacitinib.

In nucleotide form, the sequence is TGTGCCAGCAACCCGGCGGAGCAGTTCTTC. It codes for CASNPAEQFF. This chain is built from TRBV9 and TRBJ2-1, with the D gene too uncertain to name. Measured from the cysteine to the phenylalanine, the CDR3 is 10 residues long. The DNA shown is the 30-base CDR3, in frame from base 1. Relative to germline, V is 6 bases shorter and J is 10 bases shorter, with 8 bases between their ends. CDR1 and CDR2 (SGDLS, YYNGEE) derive from the germline V gene.